This T cell receptor (beta chain) is drawn from a study of cytomegalovirus exposure and HLA in healthy donors. This clone was recorded once. The antigen is undetermined. Amplification used 60 Vbeta primers and 13 Jbeta primers. TCRdb keeps only in-frame clones here, not all; method: immunoSEQ multiplex PCR. The sample includes about 180,000 clones, roughly 78% of them seen just once. The ends lost 5 bases at V and 7 bases at J; junction bases unmatched: 9. Per germline, CDR1 MNHEY and CDR2 SMNVEV (reference sequence). CDR3 length equals 16 residues. General study findings and limits: Follow-up analysis later connected one missense variant in DCLRE1C with trimming of TCR beta V- and J-genes. Accurate HLA-A and HLA-B prediction from TCR beta sequences was reported for most subjects.

This clonotype was sampled from a woman in her forties or fifties in good health and CMV-seropositive. This chain links TRBV27 with TRBJ1-6; 9 bases match TRBD1. The sample comprised PBMCs. The CDR3 DNA reads as TGTGCCAGCAGTCCCTTCGGACAGGGGTGGAATTCACCCCTCCACTTT. This codes for CASSPFGQGWNSPLHF.